The 4 T cell receptor beta chains listed next were all sequenced from one sample in a study of shared clonotypes between healthy human individuals. CD45RO-negative, CCR7-selected cells formed the naive CD8 fraction, which excluded terminally differentiated effector memory CD45RA+ cells. The repertoire was sequenced with immunoSEQ multiplex PCR; TCRdb's copy has only in-frame clones and lacks some. Here the sample spans 660,000 or so clones, 95% to 97% being singletons. The sample consisted of naive CD8+ T cells sorted from blood. The source is a woman aged 30 to 39 in good health.

This clone came up once. The chain uses TRBV4-1 and TRBJ2-7; TRBD1 or TRBD2 may be the D gene (5 bases each). Looked up from germline, CDR1 is MGHRA and CDR2 is YSYEKL. This CDR3 comprises 15 residues. With 1 base removed from V and 6 bases from J, the gap between germline ends came to 16 bases. CDR3 amino acids: CASSQVRGPPREQYF. In DNA, the CDR3 is TGCGCCAGCAGCCAAGTTCGGGGACCCCCCCGCGAGCAGTACTTC.

The chain joins TRBV15 to TRBJ2-2; D gene unclear. Trimming shortened V by 3 bases and J by 3 bases, and 20 bases separated the two germline ends. This CDR3 comprises 18 residues. Germline V gene data show CDR1 as LNHNV and CDR2 as YYDKDF (reference sequence). The CDR3 DNA follows: TGTGCCACCAGCAGCAATCGCCTCGGAAGACCGGACACCGGGGAGCTGTTTTTT. This encodes CATSSNRLGRPDTGELFF.

The chain uses TRBV9 and TRBJ1-5; D possibly corresponds to TRBD1 (5 bases). CDR1 is SGDLS and CDR2 is YYNGEE in the germline V gene. The V and J ends lost 3 bases and 7 bases respectively, with 14 bases between them. The CDR3 length is 14 residues. The CDR3 nucleotides read TGTGCCAGCAGCGCGTTCGAGCAGGGACAGCCCCAGCATTTT. Protein sequence: CASSAFEQGQPQHF.

V usage is TRBV4-1 and J usage is TRBJ1-2; D is ambiguous. The CDR3 totals 15 residues. Looked up from germline, CDR1 is MGHRA and CDR2 is YSYEKL. V shed 0 bases and J shed 7 bases, with 15 bases lying between them. CDR3 amino acids: CASSQDGEAVAGYTF. For the CDR3, the DNA is TGCGCCAGCAGCCAAGATGGGGAGGCAGTAGCTGGCTACACCTTC.